Reported below is one TCR beta chain. Its antigen has not been determined. Base-call qualities are not available, and no considerably larger clone is one nucleotide away. Relative to germline, V is missing 2 bases and J is missing 6 bases, with 6 bases of the junction outside any gene match. The CDR3 numbers 15 residues from cysteine through phenylalanine. The entry retains the CDR3 DNA only, 45 bases that are in frame from base 1. According to the germline V gene, CDR1 reads MNHNS and CDR2 reads SASEGT. To prepare the library, 5' RACE was applied. Sequencing took place on an Illumina HiSeq 2500. A second PCR of roughly 7 to 11 cycles was performed with a sample-barcoded 5' primer and a J-beta primer mix. A template-switch 5' adaptor carrying 12 random nucleotides introduced a unique molecular identifier onto each TCR beta cDNA molecule. At least 2.5 million CDR3-containing paired-end reads were obtained from each sample. First-strand cDNA was synthesized from all RNA with the Mint cDNA synthesis kit, primed by a TRBC-specific oligonucleotide. After uracil-DNA glycosylase treatment, a first 18-cycle PCR used universal primers M1SS and BC2_uni_R on all cDNA. The authors' analysis ran thus. Normalization of each sample was performed by random selection of 1 million high-quality reads, each carrying a distinct molecular identifier. Reads sharing molecular identifiers were discarded rather than binned into consensus sequences. CDR3 identification, clonotype clustering and error correction used MiTCR with a Q25 quality threshold and the strictest error-elimination algorithm. A nonparametric unseen species model with Euler transformation was used to estimate a lower bound on total TCR beta diversity. TCRdb passed the public sequencing reads through fastp at Q25 and MiXCR, retaining productive beta sequences. Each record represents a unique CDR3 protein, reported with the most common genes and DNA among its rows. TCRdb's processing, not the authors', yielded these V and J calls. The sample yields under 2 million distinct CDR3 sequences; roughly 32% were counted once. The ten largest clones represent approximately 10% of the sample.

These data are taken from a study of blood T cells in healthy people across ages (dated by TCRdb to 2015 to 2017). Some background on the complete study: In model experiments, template switching captured roughly one uniquely barcoded TCR beta cDNA molecule for every two T cells. The study measured age-related changes in TCR beta repertoire diversity using deep sequencing normalized with unique cDNA molecular identifiers. Four age groups were formed from the donors: young (average 16 years), middle-aged (approximately 40), aged (roughly 56) and long-lived (more than 75). To avoid experimental bias, donors of different ages were distributed randomly across sequencing lanes. Using the same blood draw, the study looked at two additional independent replicas of 1 million unique cDNA reads for two donors, one aged 18 to 29 and the other aged 80 or older.

Systemically healthy Caucasian individuals from Russia, about 38 in total and aged about 6 to 90 years, were included as donors. Ten milliliters of peripheral blood were collected from each donor into EDTA-treated Vacutainer tubes. Ficoll-Paque density-gradient centrifugation was used to isolate PBMCs, with at least 6 million per sample. Trizol reagent was used to extract total RNA from the PBMCs, yielding at least 6 micrograms per sample. For every donor, an aliquot of PBMCs went through flow cytometry to measure the percentages of naive CD45RAhigh/CD27high T cells. The paper's findings and limits, for the study overall: As age increased, observed TCR beta diversity per million T cells dropped in a roughly linear way, and a significant reduction was already evident by age approximately 40. The long-lived group showed more naive CD4+ T cells, fewer expanded clones and increased TCR diversity than the aged group, suggesting age selection. There was a strong correlation between observed TCR beta diversity and the percentage of naive T cells measured by flow cytometry. Estimates of total diversity from one million sequenced T cells were regarded as lower bounds and underestimates. Donor CMV infection status was unknown, potentially confounding age-related changes in expanded clonotypes. Conclusive comparison of naive and antigen-experienced compartments was prevented by the profiling of bulk unsorted PBMCs.

What was sequenced was blood. The TCR comes from a woman in her 30s in good health. This chain is built from TRBV6-1 and TRBJ2-1, and 8 junction bases match TRBD2. The CDR3 region reads CASSEMVREVNEQFF. Read as DNA, the sequence is TGTGCCAGCAGTGAAATGGTGCGGGAGGTCAATGAGCAGTTCTTC.